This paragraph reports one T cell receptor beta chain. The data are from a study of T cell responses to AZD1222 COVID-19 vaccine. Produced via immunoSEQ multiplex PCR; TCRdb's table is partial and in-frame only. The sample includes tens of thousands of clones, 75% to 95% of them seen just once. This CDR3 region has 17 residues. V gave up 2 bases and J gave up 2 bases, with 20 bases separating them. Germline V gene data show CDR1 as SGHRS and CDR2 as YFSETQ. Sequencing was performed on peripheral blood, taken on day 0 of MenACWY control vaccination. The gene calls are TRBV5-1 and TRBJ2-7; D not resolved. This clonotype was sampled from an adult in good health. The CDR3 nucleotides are TGCGCCAGCAGCTTCCCGCCTCCGAGGAAGGGTGCCTACGAGCAGTACTTC. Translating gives CASSFPPPRKGAYEQYF.